This TCR beta chain comes out of a study of tumor-infiltrating lymphocytes in primary liver carcinoma. Overall study: The patients, men and women alike, were aged 30 to 69 years.

Overall study results and limits: Lesser overlap characterized tumor-adjacent and tumor-blood pairs relative to tumor region pairs. The study found a significantly higher top-250-clone fraction in tumors than in blood (p = 0.039).

This clonotype was counted at least ten times. Its antigen is unidentified. The CDR3 contains 15 residues. In germline, CDR1 is SGHKS, CDR2 YYEKEE (reference sequence). Trimming took 2 bases from V and 0 from J, leaving 10 bases between them. Blood RNA was derived from unsorted whole blood, and germline DNA was extracted too. The study enrolled treatment-naive patients with chronic HBV infection. The input was approximately 500 ng total RNA; TCR beta cDNA was made from it with a constant-region primer. Slightly modified ARM-PCR served as the procedure for the TCR beta libraries. These libraries came from three rounds of nested multiplex PCR. Investigators reported that the first two PCR rounds, at roughly 10 cycles each, used TRBV1-TRBV30 forward primers with a C-beta reverse primer. Via MiXCR, TCRdb re-called the multiplex PCR reads, giving one row per CDR3 protein. The sample lists 300,000 to 350,000 distinct CDR3 sequences; roughly 61% were seen once.

The receptor was derived from a man aged 35-49 years with primary liver carcinoma and hepatitis B virus infection. V gene TRBV5-5 combines with J gene TRBJ2-3; a weak D match, TRBD1 (5 bases). Sequenced input: peripheral blood. CDR3 nucleotide sequence: TGTGCCAGCAGCTTTAGGGGCCTTAGCACAGATACGCAGTATTTT. Protein: CASSFRGLSTDTQYF.